This TCR beta chain was captured in a study of T-cell memory formation after mild COVID-19. Study-level results: Mostly located in CM and EM were contracting CD4+ clones, with contracting CD8+ clones located in EMRA. A balance of CD4 and CD8 characterized clones contracting day 15 to 85, whereas later expanders leaned CD4+. Pre-infection memory carried some responding clones, suggesting that cross-reactive memory joined.

The CDR3 extends over 13 amino acids. The V end lost 3 bases, the J end lost 3 bases, and 5 bases lay between the germline ends. In TCRdb, the 5' RACE reads were re-called with MiXCR into one record per CDR3 protein. The data contain a few hundred thousand distinct CDR3 sequences, 25% of them singletons. For this clonotype: Its cognate antigen is unknown.

J is TRBJ2-2 and V is TRBV12-3 or TRBV12-4; D ambiguous. The receptor was derived from an adult woman who had mild COVID-19 (a few samples of this study predate the infection). Cell type and time point are not known. The sequencing input was PBMCs or a T cell subset sorted from them (not recorded which). The CDR3 DNA reads as TGTGCCAGCAGTTTGGCTTACACCGGGGAGCTGTTTTTT. Translating gives CASSLAYTGELFF.